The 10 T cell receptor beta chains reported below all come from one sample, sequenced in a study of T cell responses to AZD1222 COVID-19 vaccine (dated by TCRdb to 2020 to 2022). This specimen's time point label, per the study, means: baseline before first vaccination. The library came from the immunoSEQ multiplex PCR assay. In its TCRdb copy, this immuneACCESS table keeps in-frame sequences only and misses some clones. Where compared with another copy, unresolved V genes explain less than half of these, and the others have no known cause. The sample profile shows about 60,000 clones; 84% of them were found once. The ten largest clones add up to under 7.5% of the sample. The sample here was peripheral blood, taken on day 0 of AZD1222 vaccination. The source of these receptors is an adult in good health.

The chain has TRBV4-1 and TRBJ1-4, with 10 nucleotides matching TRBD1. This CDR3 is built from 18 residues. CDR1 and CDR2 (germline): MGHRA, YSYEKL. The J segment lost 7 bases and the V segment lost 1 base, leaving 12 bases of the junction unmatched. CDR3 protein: CASSQARTGGRMSEKLFF. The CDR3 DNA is TGCGCCAGCAGCCAAGCTCGGACAGGGGGGCGTATGAGTGAAAAACTGTTTTTT.

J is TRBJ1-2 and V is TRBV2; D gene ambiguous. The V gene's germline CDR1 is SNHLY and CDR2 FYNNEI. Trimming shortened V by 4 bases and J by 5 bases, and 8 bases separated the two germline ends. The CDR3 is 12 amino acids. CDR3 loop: CASSGTLYGYTF. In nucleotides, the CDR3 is TGTGCCAGCAGTGGAACATTGTATGGCTACACCTTC.

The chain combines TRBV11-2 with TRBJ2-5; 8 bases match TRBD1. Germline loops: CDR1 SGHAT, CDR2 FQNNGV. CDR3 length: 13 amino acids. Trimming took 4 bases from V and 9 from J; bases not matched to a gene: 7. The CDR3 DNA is TGTGCCAGCAGCTCGTTGGACAGGGCGGCCCAGTACTTC. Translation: CASSSLDRAAQYF.

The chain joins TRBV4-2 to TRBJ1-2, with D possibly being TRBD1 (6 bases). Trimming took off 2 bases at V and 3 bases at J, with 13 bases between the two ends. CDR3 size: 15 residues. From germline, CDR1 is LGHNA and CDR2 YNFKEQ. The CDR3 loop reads CASSQFLGADYGYTF. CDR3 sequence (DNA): TGTGCCAGCAGCCAATTCCTGGGGGCGGACTATGGCTACACCTTC.

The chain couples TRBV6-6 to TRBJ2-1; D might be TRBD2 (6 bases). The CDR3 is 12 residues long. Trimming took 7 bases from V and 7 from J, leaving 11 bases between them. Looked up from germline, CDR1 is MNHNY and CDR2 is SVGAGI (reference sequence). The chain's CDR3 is CASNWGENEQFF. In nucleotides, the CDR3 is TGTGCCAGCAATTGGGGGGAGAATGAGCAGTTCTTC.

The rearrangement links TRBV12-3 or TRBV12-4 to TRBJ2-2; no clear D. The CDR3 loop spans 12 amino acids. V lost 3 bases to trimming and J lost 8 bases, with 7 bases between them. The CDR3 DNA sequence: TGTGCCAGCAGTTTTGTAGGAGGGGAGCTGTTTTTT. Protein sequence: CASSFVGGELFF.

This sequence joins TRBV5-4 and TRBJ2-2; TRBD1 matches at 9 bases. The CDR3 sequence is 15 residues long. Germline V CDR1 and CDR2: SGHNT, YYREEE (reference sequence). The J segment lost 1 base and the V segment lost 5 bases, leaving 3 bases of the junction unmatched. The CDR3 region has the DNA TGTGCCAGCAGACCGGGACAGGGGAACACCGGGGAGCTGTTTTTT. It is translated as CASRPGQGNTGELFF.

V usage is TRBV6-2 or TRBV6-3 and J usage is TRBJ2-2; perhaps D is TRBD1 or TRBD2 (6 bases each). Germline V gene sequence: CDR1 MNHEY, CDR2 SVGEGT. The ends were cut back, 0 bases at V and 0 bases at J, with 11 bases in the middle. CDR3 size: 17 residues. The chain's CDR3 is CASSYSFGGPNTGELFF. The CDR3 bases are TGTGCCAGCAGTTACTCGTTTGGGGGGCCGAACACCGGGGAGCTGTTTTTT.

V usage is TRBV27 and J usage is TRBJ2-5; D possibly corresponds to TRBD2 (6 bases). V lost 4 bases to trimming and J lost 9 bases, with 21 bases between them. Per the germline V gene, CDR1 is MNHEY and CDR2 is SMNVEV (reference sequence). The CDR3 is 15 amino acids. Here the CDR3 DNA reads TGTGCCAGCAGTTCCAAGAGGACGGGGGAATGGTCCCAGTACTTC. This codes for CASSSKRTGEWSQYF.

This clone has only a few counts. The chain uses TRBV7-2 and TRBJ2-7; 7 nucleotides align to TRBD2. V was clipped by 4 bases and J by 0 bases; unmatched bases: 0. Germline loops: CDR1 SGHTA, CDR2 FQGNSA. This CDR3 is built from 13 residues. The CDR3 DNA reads TGTGCCAGCAGCTGGGACTACTCCTACGAGCAGTACTTC. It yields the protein CASSWDYSYEQYF.